The rows below give T cell receptor beta chains drawn from one sample of a study of shared clonotypes between healthy human individuals. Clones were sequenced by immunoSEQ multiplex PCR, and TCRdb holds only the in-frame ones, with some missing. In the table there are approximately 2.5 million clones, approximately 93% of which are singletons. Sequencing used naive CD4+ T cells from PBMCs. The receptors originated from a man between 18 and 35 years old in good health. Some clones in this sample may be carry-over from other donors' samples. The CDR3 runs from the conserved cysteine through the conserved F or W. A D gene is named only where the DNA matches it firmly. Clone size appears in some rows only: once, few, many, or a class for an expanded clone.

v_gene	d_gene	abundance	j_gene	CDR3nt	CDR3aa
TRBV5-1	TRBD2	NA	TRBJ2-5	TGCGCCAGCAGCCGATCTAGCGGGAGGGCCCAAGAGACCCAGTACTTC	CASSRSSGRAQETQYF
TRBV18	NA	NA	TRBJ2-7	TGTGCCACCACATTGGGGGCCGACTACGAGCAGTACTTC	CATTLGADYEQYF
TRBV9	NA	NA	TRBJ2-1	TGTGCCAGCAGCGTAGAGGACAGCGTCAATGAGCAGTTCTTC	CASSVEDSVNEQFF
TRBV5-6	NA	NA	TRBJ2-7	TGTGCCAGCAGCTTAGGGGGGCCCTACGAGCAGTACTTC	CASSLGGPYEQYF
TRBV25-1	TRBD1	NA	TRBJ2-7	TGTGCCAGCAGTGAGACCCCCGGGACAGGGGGGGTCTACGAGCAGTACTTC	CASSETPGTGGVYEQYF
TRBV18	NA	NA	TRBJ2-3	TGTGCCAGCTCACCTTTGAGAGAGGATACGCAGTATTTT	CASSPLREDTQYF
TRBV5-1	TRBD2	NA	TRBJ2-2	TGCGCCAGCAGCCAGGCTGCGGGAGGGGGCACCGGGGAGCTGTTTTTT	CASSQAAGGGTGELFF
TRBV5-5	NA	NA	TRBJ2-7	TGTGCCAGCAGCTTGCGCGGGCAGGGGATTACCTACGAGCAGTACTTC	CASSLRGQGITYEQYF
TRBV5-1	NA	NA	TRBJ1-1	TGCGCCAGCAGCTTGGTTCAGGGGCTGGGGAACACTGAAGCTTTCTTT	CASSLVQGLGNTEAFF
TRBV5-1	NA	NA	TRBJ2-1	TGCGCCAGCAGCTTGGTTCGCGTTGGGCCCACTGAGCAGTTCTTC	CASSLVRVGPTEQFF
TRBV27	TRBD1	NA	TRBJ1-2	TGTGCCAGCAGTTTCTACCAGGGGGTGGGGTACTATGGCTACACCTTC	CASSFYQGVGYYGYTF
TRBV7-3	TRBD1	NA	TRBJ1-2	TGTGCCAGCAGCCCCCGACAGGGGTATGGCTACACCTTC	CASSPRQGYGYTF
TRBV5-8	NA	few	TRBJ1-1	TGTGCCAGCAGCCCGCCGTGGGGAGGGGAAGCTTTCTTT	CASSPPWGGEAFF
TRBV7-2	NA	NA	TRBJ2-1	TGTGCCAGCAGCTTAGGCCCCCAGAACAATGAGCAGTTCTTC	CASSLGPQNNEQFF
TRBV7-2	NA	NA	TRBJ1-2	TGTGCCAGCAGCTACCCTGGGGCAGGGGCCTATGGCTACACCTTC	CASSYPGAGAYGYTF
TRBV5-6	NA	NA	TRBJ2-1	TGTGCCAGCAGCGCCTGGGACGATGAGCAGTTCTTC	CASSAWDDEQFF
TRBV7-3	NA	NA	TRBJ2-4	TGTGCCAGCAGCTCCTCCGGGCTGGACATTCAGTACTTC	CASSSSGLDIQYF
TRBV18	NA	NA	TRBJ1-2	TGTGCCAGCTCCGAGTCGGCAGGGGTAGGCTACACCTTC	CASSESAGVGYTF
TRBV6-1	NA	NA	TRBJ2-7	TGTGCCAGCAGTCGGGACCCACCTTTATACGAGCAGTACTTC	CASSRDPPLYEQYF
TRBV27	TRBD1	NA	TRBJ2-2	TGTGCCAGCAGCCTAGGTGGGACAGGGGGAAACACCGGGGAGCTGTTTTTT	CASSLGGTGGNTGELFF
TRBV6-4	NA	NA	TRBJ1-2	TGTGCCAGCGCCCCGGGGCCACTGTATGGCTACACCTTC	CASAPGPLYGYTF
TRBV18	NA	once	TRBJ2-3	TGTGCCAGCTCCCCCGTATCAGGGTCCGAGGGCACAGATACGCAGTATTTT	CASSPVSGSEGTDTQYF
TRBV5-1	TRBD2	NA	TRBJ2-7	TGCGCCAGCAGCCTCGGGACTACCGTGACCTACGAGCAGTACTTC	CASSLGTTVTYEQYF
TRBV5-1	TRBD2	NA	TRBJ2-5	TGCGCCAGCAGCTTGGGACTAGCGGGAGGAGGAGAGACCCAGTACTTC	CASSLGLAGGGETQYF
TRBV6-6	TRBD2	once	TRBJ2-7	TGTGCCAGCAAAGGGACTAGCGGACAAGCCTACGAGCAGTACTTC	CASKGTSGQAYEQYF
TRBV28	NA	NA	TRBJ1-2	TGTGCCAGCATGAGGGGGAATGAGGTGAAAGGCTACACCTTC	CASMRGNEVKGYTF
TRBV5-1	TRBD1	NA	TRBJ2-7	TGCGCCAGCAGCCATCAGGGGGCCCACGAGCAGTACTTC	CASSHQGAHEQYF
TRBV10-3	NA	NA	TRBJ2-7	TGTGCCATCAGTGCCGATCCCGAGAGAGACTCCTACGAGCAGTACTTC	CAISADPERDSYEQYF
TRBV28	NA	NA	TRBJ1-5	TGTGCCAGCAGTTTATTAGGCAGGAATCAGCCCCAGCATTTT	CASSLLGRNQPQHF